This TCR beta chain was identified during a study of identical twins. TCRdb analysed the 5' RACE reads with MiXCR anew, one entry per CDR3 protein. The sample holds 210,000 or so distinct CDR3 sequences; more than 15% are singletons and the top ten take 35% to 45%. CDR1 and CDR2 (germline): MNHEY, SMNVEV (reference sequence). Trimming pared 6 bases from V and 3 bases from J, leaving 18 bases between. The CDR3 loop spans 15 amino acids. This clonotype was detected a few times. Its specificity is not known. General observations from the study: With abundant cord blood beta clonotypes, insertions were fewer; memory repertoires showed no such pattern.

The data also belong to a second study, concerning T cells expressing NK-cell markers. In that study: In sorted CD3+CD56+NKG2C+, CD3+CD56+NKG2C- and CD3+CD56-NKG2C+ T cells, TCR beta repertoires were obtained.

The sequence derives from a woman younger than 35 in good health. Material: CD8+ T cells sorted from blood. The chain links TRBV27 to TRBJ2-7; D is perhaps TRBD2 (7 bases). The CDR3 loop is CASRGEGVTGYEQYF. The CDR3 nucleotides read TGTGCCAGCAGGGGGGAGGGGGTAACGGGCTACGAGCAGTACTTC.